Listed here are 23 T cell receptor beta chains from one sample, sequenced in a study of immune evolution from preneoplasia to lung adenocarcinoma. This table comes from immunoSEQ multiplex PCR, and its TCRdb copy is limited to in-frame clones, with some not included. The data hold 6,000 to 8,000 clones, with more than 60% observed a single time. What was sequenced was FFPE minimally invasive lung adenocarcinoma tissue. These TCRs come from a person aged 50-70 years with lung adenocarcinoma.

The chain uses TRBV28 and TRBJ1-4; D remains ambiguous. V lost 2 bases and J 2 bases, leaving 9 bases between the germline ends. CDR1 MDHEN and CDR2 SYDVKM come from the germline V gene. The CDR3 runs to 15 residues. CDR3 nucleotide sequence: TGTGCCAGCAGTTTAGATGGGATCACTAATGAAAAACTGTTTTTT. It codes for CASSLDGITNEKLFF. Filled out from reference TRBV28 and TRBJ1-4, the complete variable domain reads DVKVTQSSRYLVKRTGEKVFLECVQDMDHENMFWYRQDPGLGLRLIYFSYDVKMKEKGDIPEGYSVSREKKERFSLILESASTNQTSMYLCASSLDGITNEKLFFGSGTQLSVL.

A few counts support this clone. V is TRBV12-5 and J is TRBJ2-1; possibly TRBD1 or TRBD2 for D (5 bases each). The length of the CDR3 is 16 residues. The ends were cut back, 2 bases at V and 0 bases at J, with 11 bases in the middle. Germline values: CDR1 LGHNT, CDR2 FRNRAP. The CDR3 nucleotides are TGTGCTAGTGGTTTGCGCGCAGGGAGCTCCTACAATGAGCAGTTCTTC. It yields the protein CASGLRAGSSYNEQFF.

The chain carries TRBV25-1 and TRBJ2-6, with a possible D match to TRBD1 (6 bases). The length of the CDR3 is 14 residues. V was clipped by 4 bases and J by 3 bases, with 7 bases between them. Per the germline V gene, CDR1 is MGHDK and CDR2 is SYGVNS. CDR3 in amino acids: CASSGGHGANVLTF. CDR3 sequence (DNA): TGTGCCAGCAGTGGGGGGCATGGGGCCAACGTCCTGACTTTC.

This clone was counted between two and nine times. V is TRBV27 and J is TRBJ2-7; D uncertain. Trimming shortened V by 2 bases and J by 4 bases, and 12 bases separated the two germline ends. Germline CDR1 MNHEY, CDR2 SMNVEV (reference sequence). The CDR3 has 14 amino acids. CDR3 in amino acids: CASSLGPERYEQYF. The CDR3 DNA reads TGTGCCAGCAGTTTAGGACCCGAAAGATACGAGCAGTACTTC.

This clone was detected only once. The chain couples TRBV5-4 to TRBJ2-3, with D hard to call. The length of the CDR3 is 16 residues. CDR1 SGHNT and CDR2 YYREEE come from the germline V gene (reference sequence). The V end was cut by 3 bases, the J end by 0 bases, with 14 bases between. CDR3 protein: CASSYSYSTSTDTQYF. CDR3 DNA sequence: TGTGCCAGCAGCTATTCGTACAGTACTAGCACAGATACGCAGTATTTT.

In its sample, this clone was seen a few times. The chain has TRBV5-1 and TRBJ2-7; 12 bases fit TRBD2. The CDR3 sequence is 17 residues long. Germline V gene sequence: CDR1 SGHRS, CDR2 YFSETQ. The V and J ends lost 3 bases and 4 bases, in that order; junction bases with no gene match: 11. This chain's CDR3 is CASSSTILAGGMYEQYF. CDR3 DNA: TGCGCCAGCAGCTCCACAATACTAGCGGGGGGAATGTACGAGCAGTACTTC.

This rearrangement joins TRBV6-5 to TRBJ1-2; D might be TRBD1 (5 bases). Germline V CDR1 and CDR2: MNHEY, SVGAGI. There are 15 residues in the CDR3. V shed 2 bases and J shed 2 bases, with 12 bases lying between them. CDR3 protein: CASSYTTGTNYGYTF. In nucleotides, the CDR3 is TGTGCCAGCAGTTACACCACCGGGACCAACTATGGCTACACCTTC.

This sequence joins TRBV9 and TRBJ2-1; D is perhaps TRBD1 (6 bases). V lost 3 bases and J 9 bases, leaving 22 bases between the germline ends. Germline CDR1 SGDLS, CDR2 YYNGEE. The CDR3 covers 16 residues. CDR3 protein: CASSASTGSYRGEQFF. For the CDR3, the DNA is TGTGCCAGCAGCGCTAGCACAGGGTCTTATAGGGGTGAGCAGTTCTTC.

The gene calls are TRBV7-9 and TRBJ1-2, with a weak D call TRBD1 (5 bases). The germline V and J ends were trimmed by 7 bases and 4 bases, with 13 bases remaining between them. Germline V CDR1 and CDR2: SEHNR, FQNEAQ (reference sequence). This CDR3 region has 13 residues. DNA for the CDR3: TGTGCCAGCAATAGGGACGGATCCTATGGCTACACCTTC. Its protein product is CASNRDGSYGYTF. The variable domain in full, completed from reference TRBV7-9 and TRBJ1-2, reads DTGVSQNPRHKITKRGQNVTFRCDPISEHNRLYWYRQTLGQGPEFLTYFQNEAQLEKSRLLSDRFSAERPKGSFSTLEIQRTEQGDSAMYLCASNRDGSYGYTFGSGTRLTVV.

The table lists this clone with a few counts. The chain couples TRBV27 to TRBJ1-2, with 7 bases that match TRBD1. The CDR3 is 15 amino acids. V shed 0 bases, J shed 7 bases, and the junction held 8 bases outside the gene matches. CDR1 is MNHEY and CDR2 is SMNVEV in the germline V gene (reference sequence). The CDR3 DNA reads as TGTGCCAGCAGTTTATCTGCACAGGGGATTTTTGGCTACACCTTC. It specifies CASSLSAQGIFGYTF.

The V gene is TRBV4-1, the J gene TRBJ2-3; D perhaps matches TRBD1 (6 bases). Germline CDR1 and CDR2: MGHRA and YSYEKL. V gave up 0 bases and J gave up 6 bases, with 22 bases separating them. The CDR3 sequence is 18 residues long. The CDR3 coding sequence is TGCGCCAGCAGCCAAGATCGGTCCCAGCGGTTGAGGGGGGATACGCAGTATTTT. As protein: CASSQDRSQRLRGDTQYF.

This sequence joins TRBV5-4 and TRBJ1-2, with 7 positions matching TRBD1. Trimming removed 2 bases from V and 5 bases from J; junction bases left unmatched: 0. In germline, CDR1 is SGHNT, CDR2 YYREEE (reference sequence). The CDR3 length is 12 residues. CDR3 nucleotides: TGTGCCAGCAGCTTACAGGGGTATGGCTACACCTTC. Translating it yields CASSLQGYGYTF.

The rearrangement links TRBV29-1 to TRBJ2-1; TRBD2 aligns across 12 bases. This CDR3 is 17 amino acids long. Looked up from germline, CDR1 is SQVTM and CDR2 is ANQGSEA. Trimming took 0 bases from V and 7 from J; bases not matched to a gene: 10. CDR3 DNA: TGCAGCGTTGAAGATCCGTGGCTAGCGGGAGGGGGGAATGAGCAGTTCTTC. Its protein product is CSVEDPWLAGGGNEQFF.

About this clone: The same CDR3 can be traced to other DNA sequences in this sample. Written as DNA, the CDR3 is TGTGCCAGCAGCTTAGTTGGGAGCACCTACGAGCAGTACTTC. It encodes CASSLVGSTYEQYF. V and J are TRBV7-9 and TRBJ2-7; weak D call: TRBD2 (5 bases). The V and J ends lost 1 base and 2 bases respectively, with 9 bases between them. The CDR3 loop spans 14 amino acids. Germline V lookup: CDR1 SEHNR, CDR2 FQNEAQ (reference sequence).

The genes are TRBV18 and TRBJ1-1; D is perhaps TRBD1 (6 bases). CDR3 length: 13 amino acids. Germline CDR1 is KGHSH and CDR2 is LQKENI. Trimming took off 6 bases at V and 7 bases at J, with 15 bases between the two ends. The CDR3 region has the DNA TGTGCCAGCTCTGGGGGGCGCAAGGTTGAAGCTTTCTTT. This encodes CASSGGRKVEAFF.

The rearrangement joins TRBV28 to TRBJ1-1, with D possibly TRBD1 on 6 matching bases. CDR1 is MDHEN, CDR2 SYDVKM, per germline. The V and J ends lost 4 bases and 7 bases respectively, with 22 bases between them. The CDR3 totals 16 residues. CDR3 region: CASSYTGSLSFVEAFF. CDR3 coding DNA: TGTGCCAGCAGTTACACAGGGTCCTTAAGCTTTGTTGAAGCTTTCTTT. The full variable domain, with the rest looked up from reference TRBV28 and TRBJ1-1, is DVKVTQSSRYLVKRTGEKVFLECVQDMDHENMFWYRQDPGLGLRLIYFSYDVKMKEKGDIPEGYSVSREKKERFSLILESASTNQTSMYLCASSYTGSLSFVEAFFGQGTRLTVV.

The chain joins TRBV5-1 to TRBJ2-7, with a tentative D call TRBD2 (5 bases). CDR3 length: 14 amino acids. CDR1 is SGHRS and CDR2 is YFSETQ in the germline V gene. V lost 0 bases and J lost 1, with 8 bases in between. CDR3 nucleotides: TGCGCCAGCAGCTTGGCCCCGGGGTCCTACGAGCAGTACTTC. It encodes CASSLAPGSYEQYF.

This clone was observed a handful of times. This chain joins TRBV2 and TRBJ1-2; no clear D gene. The V and J ends lost 6 bases and 5 bases respectively, with 16 bases between them. Germline assignment: CDR1 SNHLY and CDR2 FYNNEI. This CDR3 comprises 14 residues. The CDR3 reads CASRYGENEYGYTF. In DNA, the CDR3 is TGTGCCAGCAGATACGGGGAGAACGAATATGGCTACACCTTC.

This clone was picked up a small number of times. This chain links TRBV15 with TRBJ2-5; 8 nucleotides match TRBD2. CDR1 is LNHNV and CDR2 is YYDKDF in the germline V gene (reference sequence). This CDR3 comprises 15 residues. V gave up 3 bases and J gave up 4 bases; unmatched junction bases: 7. CDR3 loop: CATSRGDSGGETQYF. The CDR3 DNA is TGTGCCACCAGCAGGGGAGACAGCGGGGGAGAGACCCAGTACTTC.

This chain's CDR3 is CASTYEQYF. The CDR3 DNA reads as TGCGCCAGCACCTACGAGCAGTACTTC. J is TRBJ2-7 and V is TRBV10-1, with D uncertain. Germline CDR1 is WNHNN and CDR2 is SYGVQD (reference sequence). This CDR3 comprises 9 residues. Trimming removed 7 bases from V and 2 bases from J, with 0 bases in between.

The chain joins TRBV5-1 to TRBJ2-6; D call uncertain. V dropped 4 bases and J dropped 2 bases, with 10 bases sitting between them. Germline values: CDR1 SGHRS, CDR2 YFSETQ. The CDR3 extends over 15 amino acids. CDR3 sequence: CASSKDPAGANVLTF. In nucleotides, the CDR3 is TGCGCCAGCAGCAAGGACCCTGCTGGGGCCAACGTCCTGACTTTC.

This clone was picked up a small number of times. V usage is TRBV19 and J usage is TRBJ2-5; 10 bases map to TRBD2. Germline V lookup: CDR1 LNHDA, CDR2 SQIVND (reference sequence). The CDR3 sequence is 15 residues long. The J segment lost 5 bases and the V segment lost 1 base, leaving 4 bases of the junction unmatched. The CDR3 region has the DNA TGTGCCAGTAGTATAGGGACTAGCGGCGTGGAGACCCAGTACTTC. Translating it yields CASSIGTSGVETQYF.

The CDR3 loop is CASSFRSPGQETQYF. As DNA, the CDR3 is TGTGCCAGCAGTTTCCGGTCGCCGGGACAAGAGACCCAGTACTTC. This chain connects TRBV28 to TRBJ2-5, with a possible D match to TRBD2 (5 bases). V dropped 3 bases and J dropped 2 bases, with 13 bases sitting between them. Germline CDR1 is MDHEN and CDR2 is SYDVKM. The CDR3 loop spans 15 amino acids. Filled out from reference TRBV28 and TRBJ2-5, the complete variable domain reads DVKVTQSSRYLVKRTGEKVFLECVQDMDHENMFWYRQDPGLGLRLIYFSYDVKMKEKGDIPEGYSVSREKKERFSLILESASTNQTSMYLCASSFRSPGQETQYFGPGTRLLVL.